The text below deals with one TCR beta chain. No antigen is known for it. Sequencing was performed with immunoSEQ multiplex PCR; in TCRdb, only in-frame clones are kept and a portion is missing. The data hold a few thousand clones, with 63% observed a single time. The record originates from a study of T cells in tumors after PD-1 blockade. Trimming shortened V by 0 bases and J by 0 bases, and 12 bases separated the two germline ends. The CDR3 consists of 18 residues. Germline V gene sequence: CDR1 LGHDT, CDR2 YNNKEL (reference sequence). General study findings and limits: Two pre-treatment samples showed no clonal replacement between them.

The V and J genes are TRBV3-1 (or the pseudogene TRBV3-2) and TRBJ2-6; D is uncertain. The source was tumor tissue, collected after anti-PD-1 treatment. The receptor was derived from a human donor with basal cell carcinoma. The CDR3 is CASSQDSGTNSGANVLTF. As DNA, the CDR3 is TGTGCCAGCAGCCAAGATTCGGGCACAAACTCTGGGGCCAACGTCCTGACTTTC.